A selection of T cell receptor beta chains follows, all from one sample in a study of STAT3 mutations in large granular lymphocyte leukemia. Method: immunoSEQ multiplex PCR; TCRdb's copy keeps in-frame clones and lacks some. The repertoire holds more than 550 clones, with around 30% as singletons. The sequencing input was peripheral blood mononuclear cells. The receptors stem from a male patient in his fifties with T-cell large granular lymphocyte leukemia. Some clones in this sample may be carry-over from other donors' samples. CDR3s leave out the opening cysteine and the closing phenylalanine or tryptophan. Each record gives: V gene, CDR3 protein.

V gene: TRBV10-1; CDR3 protein: ASSESGQKEETQY
V gene: TRBV5-4; CDR3 protein: ASSHDLAGAFTDTQY
V gene: TRBV29-1; CDR3 protein: SVRKVNTEAF
V gene: TRBV5-1; CDR3 protein: ASSPTSGQETQY
V gene: TRBV29-1; CDR3 protein: SARDRAHNEQF
V gene: TRBV27; CDR3 protein: ASSLAVWEKLF
V gene: TRBV4-3; CDR3 protein: ASSWEVTTYEQY
V gene: TRBV5-4; CDR3 protein: ASSRTQANEQF
V gene: TRBV28; CDR3 protein: ASSPGTLPTDTQY
V gene: TRBV30; CDR3 protein: AWSVTSTGNTIY
V gene: TRBV30; CDR3 protein: AGTGESEKLF
V gene: TRBV27; CDR3 protein: ASSLSGTGGHQPQH
V gene: TRBV27; CDR3 protein: ASSGTSEDEQY
V gene: TRBV18; CDR3 protein: ASSPGQTGGAGTEAF
V gene: TRBV30; CDR3 protein: AWNPLGGRRTDTQY
V gene: TRBV27; CDR3 protein: ASRPTSSYNEQF